This entry describes one T cell receptor beta chain. The antigen is not known. This specimen belongs to a study of cytomegalovirus exposure and HLA in healthy donors. Study at large: Researchers previously reported finding about 110 million unique TCR beta sequences from 170 million or so T cells.

Study-wide results and caveats: The availability of immune exposure information extended only to CMV serostatus.

Use of 60 Vbeta and 13 Jbeta primers characterized the PCR. The protocol was immunoSEQ multiplex PCR, while the TCRdb copy is restricted to in-frame clones and leaves out a portion. Of roughly 100,000 clones listed, 75% to 85% are singletons. Material: PBMCs. The TCR sequence derives from a man aged 18-30 years in good health and CMV-seronegative.

The CDR3 protein is CASSPQGAEGEKLFF. CDR3 nucleotide sequence: TGTGCCAGCTCACCCCAGGGGGCGGAAGGAGAAAAACTGTTTTTT. The chain combines TRBV18 with TRBJ1-4, with TRBD1 identical over 8 bases. With 3 bases clipped from V and 8 bases from J, the junction kept 8 bases outside the gene matches. This CDR3 contains 15 residues. Germline V gene lookup returns CDR1 KGHSH and CDR2 LQKENI. Drawing the rest from reference TRBV18 and TRBJ1-4, the complete variable domain is NAGVMQNPRHLVRRRGQEARLRCSPMKGHSHVYWYRQLPEEGLKFMVYLQKENIIDESGMPKERFSAEFPKEGPSILRIQQVVRGDSAAYFCASSPQGAEGEKLFFGSGTQLSVL.